The 5 T cell receptor beta chains presented below share a single source sample, sequenced in a study of neoadjuvant nivolumab and ipilimumab in lung cancer. Here immunoSEQ multiplex PCR was the method, and the copy in TCRdb shows in-frame clones only, minus some. Here the sample spans some 43,000 clones, 80% to 90% being singletons. The sample was blood, taken before neoadjuvant nivolumab, alone or with ipilimumab. Receptors were obtained from an adult with non-small cell lung cancer. Some clones in this sample may be carry-over from other donors' samples.

The CDR3 DNA reads as TGTGCCAGCAGCCCACGCGGGGAGGGTTCCTACGAGCAGTACTTC. Its protein product is CASSPRGEGSYEQYF. This chain links TRBV11-1 with TRBJ2-7; 7 nucleotides align to TRBD2. Trimming took 5 bases from V and 1 from J; bases not matched to a gene: 8. There are 15 residues in the CDR3. Germline V gives CDR1 SGHAT, CDR2 FQDESV (reference sequence).

V usage is TRBV2 and J usage is TRBJ2-1, with 8 bases identical to TRBD2. The CDR3 spans 14 residues. Looked up from germline, CDR1 is SNHLY and CDR2 is FYNNEI. V gave up 11 bases and J gave up 3 bases; unmatched junction bases: 9. DNA for the CDR3: TGTGCCGGGGCTAGCGGGTTAGACTACAATGAGCAGTTCTTC. This sequence encodes CAGASGLDYNEQFF.

This clone was picked up one time. This chain uses TRBV5-1 with TRBJ2-7; D remains ambiguous. Germline CDR1 and CDR2: SGHRS and YFSETQ. The CDR3 length is 11 residues. Trimming removed 3 bases from V and 3 bases from J, with 4 bases in between. CDR3 nucleotide sequence: TGCGCCAGCAGCTCCGGCTACGAGCAGTACTTC. It translates to CASSSGYEQYF. The full variable domain, completed using reference TRBV5-1 and TRBJ2-7, is KAGVTQTPRYLIKTRGQQVTLSCSPISGHRSVSWYQQTPGQGLQFLFEYFSETQRNKGNFPGRFSGRQFSNSRSEMNVSTLELGDSALYLCASSSGYEQYFGPGTRLTVT.

This clone came up once. The CDR3, as DNA: TGTGCCTGGTTGAAGGGTAGCAATACGCAGTATTTT. Its protein product is CAWLKGSNTQYF. The gene calls are TRBV30 and TRBJ2-3; no clear D gene. The CDR3 has 12 residues. Germline assignment: CDR1 GTSNPN and CDR2 SVGIG (reference sequence). Between the trimmed V and J ends, which lost 5 bases and 7 bases, there was a span of 13 bases. Full variable domain (rest looked up from reference TRBV30 and TRBJ2-3): SQTIHQWPATLVQPVGSPLSLECTVEGTSNPNLYWYRQAAGRGLQLLFYSVGIGQISSEVPQNLSASRPQDRQFILSSKKLLLSDSGFYLCAWLKGSNTQYFGPGTRLTVL.

V usage is TRBV18 and J usage is TRBJ1-1; D unclear. CDR1 KGHSH and CDR2 LQKENI come from the germline V gene. Trimming left V 6 bases short and J 2 bases short, with 10 bases between. CDR3 length: 13 amino acids. CDR3 protein: CASSINHNTEAFF. For the CDR3, the DNA is TGTGCCAGCTCTATTAATCATAACACTGAAGCTTTCTTT.